This T cell receptor (beta chain) came from a study of blood T cell repertoires in COVID-19. Overall study: COVID-19 samples, acute and convalescent, were from the United States, Italy and Spain.

Sequencing used immunoSEQ multiplex PCR; TCRdb keeps in-frame clones, though not all of them. This table holds 200,000 to 300,000 clones, more than 70% found once. Germline CDR1 and CDR2: SGHNT and YYREEE (reference sequence). The CDR3 contains 17 residues. Trimming cost V 4 bases and J 4 bases; bases outside gene matches: 12. This TCR came from a woman over 75 with COVID-19, enrolled during active disease. This chain joins TRBV5-4 and TRBJ2-2; 8 positions match TRBD1. The sequencing input was peripheral blood. CDR3 region: CASSPRTGIVGTGELFF. In DNA form, the CDR3 reads TGTGCCAGCAGCCCTAGGACAGGGATCGTCGGCACCGGGGAGCTGTTTTTT.